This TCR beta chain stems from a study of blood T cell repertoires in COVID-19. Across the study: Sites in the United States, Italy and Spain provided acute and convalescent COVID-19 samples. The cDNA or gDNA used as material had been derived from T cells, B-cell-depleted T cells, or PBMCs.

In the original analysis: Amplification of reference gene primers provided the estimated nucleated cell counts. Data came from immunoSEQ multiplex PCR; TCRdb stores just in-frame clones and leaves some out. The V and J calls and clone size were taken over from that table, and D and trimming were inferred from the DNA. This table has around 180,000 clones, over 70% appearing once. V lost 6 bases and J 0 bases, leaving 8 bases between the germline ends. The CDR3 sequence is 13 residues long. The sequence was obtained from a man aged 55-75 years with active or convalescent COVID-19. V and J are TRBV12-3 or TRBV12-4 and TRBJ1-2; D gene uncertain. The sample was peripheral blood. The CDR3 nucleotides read TGTGCCAGCAGCTACACTACTAACTATGGCTACACCTTC. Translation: CASSYTTNYGYTF.